These T cell receptor beta chains were read from a single sample in a study of PD-1 blockade in classical Hodgkin lymphoma. Assay used: immunoSEQ multiplex PCR; TCRdb lists only in-frame clones, some missing. Of around 20,000 clones listed, roughly 80% are singletons. The specimen was peripheral blood mononuclear cells (PBMCs), collected at baseline. The receptor source for this set is a human donor with classical Hodgkin lymphoma. Both conserved end residues are part of each CDR3. D genes are given only for firm matches. Clone sizes are given selectively: once, few, many, or a class where the clone is expanded.

size: few; J: TRBJ2-7; D: -; V: TRBV5-1; length: 15; CDR3: CASSSAGLTAREQYF; DNA: TGCGCCAGCAGCTCGGCGGGACTTACCGCTCGGGAGCAGTACTTC
size: few; J: TRBJ2-5; D: TRBD1; V: TRBV11-2; length: 13; CDR3: CASTLTGVETQYF; DNA: TGTGCCAGCACCCTCACAGGGGTAGAGACCCAGTACTTC
size: -; J: TRBJ2-3; D: TRBD2; V: TRBV10-2; length: 14; CDR3: CASRSTGGADTQYF; DNA: TGCGCCAGCAGGTCGACGGGGGGGGCAGATACGCAGTATTTT
size: -; J: TRBJ2-2; D: -; V: TRBV5-1; length: 15; CDR3: CASSFGIKGTGELFF; DNA: TGCGCCAGCAGCTTTGGGATAAAGGGCACCGGGGAGCTGTTTTTT
size: -; J: TRBJ2-3; D: -; V: TRBV18; length: 12; CDR3: CASSPDEDTQYF; DNA: TGTGCCAGCTCACCAGATGAAGATACGCAGTATTTT
size: -; J: TRBJ2-2; D: TRBD2; V: TRBV6-5; length: 15; CDR3: CASHTGGSDSGELFF; DNA: TGTGCCAGCCATACAGGCGGGAGCGACTCCGGGGAGCTGTTTTTT
size: -; J: TRBJ2-1; D: -; V: TRBV2; length: 12; CDR3: CASSVTAGEQFF; DNA: TGTGCCAGCAGTGTGACGGCGGGTGAGCAGTTCTTC
size: -; J: TRBJ2-3; D: TRBD2; V: TRBV11-2; length: 15; CDR3: CASRREGLSTDTQYF; DNA: TGTGCCAGCAGAAGGGAGGGCCTCTCCACAGATACGCAGTATTTT
size: -; J: TRBJ1-1; D: TRBD1; V: TRBV5-1; length: 19; CDR3: CASSLGYRDSLQRNAEAFF; DNA: TGCGCCAGCAGCTTGGGATACCGGGACAGCCTTCAAAGGAACGCTGAAGCTTTCTTT
size: once; J: TRBJ2-3; D: -; V: TRBV21-1; length: 16; CDR3: CASSARTGGLTDTQYF; DNA: TGTGCCAGCAGCGCCCGGACAGGGGGCCTGACAGATACGCAGTATTTT
size: -; J: TRBJ1-1; D: -; V: TRBV7-9; length: 12; CDR3: CASSLAYPEAFF; DNA: TGTGCCAGCAGCTTAGCGTACCCTGAAGCTTTCTTT
size: -; J: TRBJ2-7; D: -; V: TRBV7-9; length: 13; CDR3: CASSPGASYEQYF; DNA: TGTGCCAGCAGCCCGGGGGCCTCCTACGAGCAGTACTTC
size: -; J: TRBJ2-7; D: TRBD1; V: TRBV29-1; length: 13; CDR3: CSGGQGDSYEQYF; DNA: TGCAGCGGCGGACAGGGGGACTCCTACGAGCAGTACTTC
size: -; J: TRBJ2-1; D: -; V: TRBV19; length: 14; CDR3: CASSLLELPNEQFF; DNA: TGTGCCAGTAGTCTCCTGGAACTTCCCAATGAGCAGTTCTTC
size: -; J: TRBJ2-5; D: TRBD1; V: TRBV19; length: 15; CDR3: CASSAGTGRRETQYF; DNA: TGTGCCAGTAGTGCCGGGACAGGACGACGAGAGACCCAGTACTTC
size: -; J: TRBJ2-7; D: TRBD2; V: TRBV5-1; length: 14; CDR3: CASSPTSGRGEQYF; DNA: TGCGCCAGCAGCCCGACTAGCGGGAGAGGCGAGCAGTACTTC
size: -; J: TRBJ2-1; D: TRBD2; V: TRBV19; length: 15; CDR3: CASSYKLASYNEQFF; DNA: TGTGCCAGTAGCTATAAACTAGCGTCCTACAATGAGCAGTTCTTC
size: -; J: TRBJ1-5; D: -; V: TRBV18; length: 14; CDR3: CASSPPGGNQPQHF; DNA: TGTGCCAGCTCACCCCCCGGAGGCAATCAGCCCCAGCATTTT
size: -; J: TRBJ2-7; D: TRBD2; V: TRBV6-4; length: 15; CDR3: CASSDPGLAGNEQYF; DNA: TGTGCCAGCAGTGACCCGGGACTAGCGGGAAACGAGCAGTACTTC
size: -; J: TRBJ2-7; D: TRBD1; V: TRBV2; length: 13; CDR3: CASSIDRGREQYF; DNA: TGTGCCAGCAGTATAGACAGGGGGCGCGAGCAGTACTTC
size: -; J: TRBJ2-3; D: -; V: TRBV2; length: 17; CDR3: CASSGAGRGGHADTQYF; DNA: TGTGCCAGCAGTGGGGCCGGTAGGGGGGGGCACGCAGATACGCAGTATTTT
size: -; J: TRBJ2-3; D: TRBD1; V: TRBV19; length: 13; CDR3: CASSNRGPDTQYF; DNA: TGTGCCAGTAGTAACAGGGGGCCGGATACGCAGTATTTT
size: few; J: TRBJ1-3; D: -; V: TRBV27; length: 14; CDR3: CASWSQTSGNTIYF; DNA: TGTGCCAGTTGGTCCCAGACCTCTGGAAACACCATATATTTT
size: once; J: TRBJ2-1; D: -; V: TRBV7-9; length: 14; CDR3: CASSFRGSVDEQFF; DNA: TGTGCCAGCAGCTTTAGGGGGTCGGTCGATGAGCAGTTCTTC
size: -; J: TRBJ1-2; D: -; V: TRBV7-9; length: 14; CDR3: CASSLAGGAGGYTF; DNA: TGTGCCAGCAGCTTAGCTGGGGGGGCTGGAGGCTACACCTTC
size: few; J: TRBJ2-7; D: TRBD2; V: TRBV5-1; length: 18; CDR3: CASSPRLAGEIILEEQYF; DNA: TGCGCCAGCTCGCCTAGATTAGCGGGAGAAATCATTTTAGAAGAGCAGTACTTC